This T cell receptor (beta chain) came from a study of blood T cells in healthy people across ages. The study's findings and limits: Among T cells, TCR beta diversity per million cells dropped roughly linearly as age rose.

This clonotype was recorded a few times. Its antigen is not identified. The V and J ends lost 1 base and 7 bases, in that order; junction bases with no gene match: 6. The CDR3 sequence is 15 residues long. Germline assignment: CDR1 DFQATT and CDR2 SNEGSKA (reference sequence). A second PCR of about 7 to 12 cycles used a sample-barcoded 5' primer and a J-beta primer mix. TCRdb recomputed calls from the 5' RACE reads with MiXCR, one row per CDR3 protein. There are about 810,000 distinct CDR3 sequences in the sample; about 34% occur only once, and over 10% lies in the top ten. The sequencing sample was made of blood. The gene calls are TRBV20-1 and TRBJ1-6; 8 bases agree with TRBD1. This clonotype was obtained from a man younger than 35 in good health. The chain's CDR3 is CSARAPDRVNSPLHF. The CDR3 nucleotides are TGCAGTGCTAGAGCCCCGGACAGGGTGAATTCACCCCTCCACTTT.